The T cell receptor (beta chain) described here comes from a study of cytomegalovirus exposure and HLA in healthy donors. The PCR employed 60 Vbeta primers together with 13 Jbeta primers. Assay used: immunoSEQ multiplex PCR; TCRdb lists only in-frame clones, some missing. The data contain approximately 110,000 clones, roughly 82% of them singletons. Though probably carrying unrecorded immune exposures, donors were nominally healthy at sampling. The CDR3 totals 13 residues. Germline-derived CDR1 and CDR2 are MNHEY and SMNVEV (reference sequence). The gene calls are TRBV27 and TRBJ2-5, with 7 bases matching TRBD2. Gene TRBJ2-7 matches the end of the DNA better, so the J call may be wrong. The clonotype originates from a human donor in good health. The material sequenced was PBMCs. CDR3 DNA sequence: TGTGCCAGCAGTTTTATAGCGGGCTACGAGCAGTACTTC. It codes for CASSFIAGYEQYF.